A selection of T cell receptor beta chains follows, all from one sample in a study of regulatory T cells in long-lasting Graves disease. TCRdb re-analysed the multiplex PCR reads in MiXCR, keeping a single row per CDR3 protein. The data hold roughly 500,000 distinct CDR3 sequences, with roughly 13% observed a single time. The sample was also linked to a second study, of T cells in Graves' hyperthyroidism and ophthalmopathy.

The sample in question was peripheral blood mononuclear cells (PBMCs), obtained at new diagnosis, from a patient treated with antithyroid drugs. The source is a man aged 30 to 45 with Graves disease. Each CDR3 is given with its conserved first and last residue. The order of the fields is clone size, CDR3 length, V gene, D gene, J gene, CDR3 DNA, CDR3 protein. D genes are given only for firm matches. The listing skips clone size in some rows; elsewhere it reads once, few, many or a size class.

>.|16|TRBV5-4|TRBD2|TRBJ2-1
TGTGCCAGCAGCCCGGCACCGGGACTAGCGGCTAGGGAGCAGTTCTTC
CASSPAPGLAAREQFF
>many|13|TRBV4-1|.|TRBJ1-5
TGCGCCAGCAGCTATGAAGAGGGTCAGCCCCAGCATTTT
CASSYEEGQPQHF
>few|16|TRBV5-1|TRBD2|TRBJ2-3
TGCGCCAGCAGCTTCTCTCGGGAGGGGGACACAGATACGCAGTATTTT
CASSFSREGDTDTQYF
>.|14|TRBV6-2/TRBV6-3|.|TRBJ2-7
TGTGCCAGCAGTTACGACTGGAACTCCTACGAGCAGTACTTC
CASSYDWNSYEQYF
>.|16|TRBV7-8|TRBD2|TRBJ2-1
TGTGCCAGCAGCTTAGGGGGATCTAGCGGTTACAATGAGCAGTTCTTT
CASSLGGSSGYNEQFF
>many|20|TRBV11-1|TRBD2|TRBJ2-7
TGTGCCAGCAGCTCATTCAGGGCTGGACTAGCGGGTTCCCTCCTCTACGAGCAGTACTTC
CASSSFRAGLAGSLLYEQYF
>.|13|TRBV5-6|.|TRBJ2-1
TGTGCCAGCAGCTTGGATCTTACCAGAGAGCAGTTCTTC
CASSLDLTREQFF
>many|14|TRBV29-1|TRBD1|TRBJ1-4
TGCAGCGTTGGCCAGGGGGCTTCTAATGAAAAACTGTTTTTT
CSVGQGASNEKLFF
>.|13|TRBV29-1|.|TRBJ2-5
TGCAGCGTTGAATTGGGGAGGCAGGAGACCCAGTACTTC
CSVELGRQETQYF
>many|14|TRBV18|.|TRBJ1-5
TGTGCCAGCAGCCCTCCGGGAAGCAATCAGCCCCAGCATTTT
CASSPPGSNQPQHF
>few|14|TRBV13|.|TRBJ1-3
TGTGCCAGCAGCCCCCCTTACAGTGGAAACACCATATATTTT
CASSPPYSGNTIYF
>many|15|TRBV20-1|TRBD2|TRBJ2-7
TGCAGTGCTAGAGTGTCTCTAGCGGGAGTACTCGAGCAGTACTTC
CSARVSLAGVLEQYF
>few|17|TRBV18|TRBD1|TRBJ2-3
TGTGCCAGCTCACCACCGCTGGGGGACAGGGGTACAGATACGCAGTATTTT
CASSPPLGDRGTDTQYF